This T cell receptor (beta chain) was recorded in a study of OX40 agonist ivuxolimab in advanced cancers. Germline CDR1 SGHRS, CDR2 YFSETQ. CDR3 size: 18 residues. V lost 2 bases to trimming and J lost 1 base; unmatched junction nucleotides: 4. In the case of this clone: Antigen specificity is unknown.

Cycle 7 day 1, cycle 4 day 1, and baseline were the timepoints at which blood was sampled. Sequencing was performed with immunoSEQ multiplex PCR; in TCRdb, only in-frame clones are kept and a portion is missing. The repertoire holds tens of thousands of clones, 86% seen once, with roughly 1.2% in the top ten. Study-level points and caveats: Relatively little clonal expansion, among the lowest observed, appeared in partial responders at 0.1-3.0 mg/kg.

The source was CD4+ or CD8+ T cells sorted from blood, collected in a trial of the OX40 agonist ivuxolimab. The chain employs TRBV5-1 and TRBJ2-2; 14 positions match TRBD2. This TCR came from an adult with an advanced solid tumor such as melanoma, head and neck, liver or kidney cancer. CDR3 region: CASSFAGLAGGNTGELFF. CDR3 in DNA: TGCGCCAGCAGCTTCGCCGGACTAGCGGGAGGGAACACCGGGGAGCTGTTTTTT. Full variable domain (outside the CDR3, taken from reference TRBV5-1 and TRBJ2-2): KAGVTQTPRYLIKTRGQQVTLSCSPISGHRSVSWYQQTPGQGLQFLFEYFSETQRNKGNFPGRFSGRQFSNSRSEMNVSTLELGDSALYLCASSFAGLAGGNTGELFFGEGSRLTVL.